What follows are 7 T cell receptor beta chains derived from one specimen sequenced in a study of T cell responses to AZD1222 COVID-19 vaccine (dated by TCRdb to about 2021). According to the study, the label for this sample's time point signals: baseline before first vaccination. The library came from the immunoSEQ multiplex PCR assay. Not all clones reach the TCRdb copy of this immuneACCESS table, which keeps in-frame sequences only. Checked studies attribute under half of the gap to unresolved V genes and leave the rest unexplained. The sample table records approximately 150,000 clones; 80% to 95% of these occur just once. Clones ranked in the top ten supply around 2.3% of the sample. Sequenced here: peripheral blood, sampled on day 0 of AZD1222 vaccination. Receptor source: an adult in good health.

This clone was counted between two and nine times. This chain joins TRBV4-3 and TRBJ1-3; the match to TRBD1 covers 8 bases. Germline V CDR1 and CDR2: LGHNA, YSLEER. The CDR3 sequence is 16 residues long. V trimming: 3 bases; J trimming: 2 bases; junction bases outside the gene matches: 6. Written as DNA, the CDR3 is TGCGCCAGCAGCCAGGCAGGGGGCGGGACTGGAAACACCATATATTTT. It translates to CASSQAGGGTGNTIYF.

The V and J genes are TRBV28 and TRBJ2-5; the match to TRBD2 covers 8 bases. Germline assignment: CDR1 MDHEN and CDR2 SYDVKM. The V gene end was trimmed by 5 bases and the J gene end by 4 bases; junction bases not matched to a gene: 9. This CDR3 region has 15 residues. This CDR3 reads CASSQPGLGAETQYF. The DNA for the CDR3 is TGTGCCAGCAGTCAACCGGGACTAGGTGCAGAGACCCAGTACTTC. Full variable domain (remainder filled in from reference TRBV28 and TRBJ2-5): DVKVTQSSRYLVKRTGEKVFLECVQDMDHENMFWYRQDPGLGLRLIYFSYDVKMKEKGDIPEGYSVSREKKERFSLILESASTNQTSMYLCASSQPGLGAETQYFGPGTRLLVL.

The chain employs TRBV7-3 and TRBJ1-1; 7 bases fit TRBD1. V was clipped by 0 bases and J by 0 bases; unmatched bases: 1. This CDR3 is built from 15 residues. Per the germline V gene, CDR1 is SGHTA and CDR2 is FQGTGA. The CDR3 sequence: CASSLTGTVNTEAFF. The DNA for the CDR3 is TGTGCCAGCAGCTTAACCGGGACAGTGAACACTGAAGCTTTCTTT.

The chain is built from TRBV5-6 and TRBJ2-1, with 9 bases that match TRBD2. This CDR3 is 16 amino acids long. Germline assignment: CDR1 SGHDT and CDR2 YYEEEE. V lost 3 bases, J lost 3 bases, and 7 bases stayed unmatched. CDR3 nucleotides: TGTGCCAGCAGCTCATTAGCGGGAGAGAGCTACAATGAGCAGTTCTTC. Translated: CASSSLAGESYNEQFF.

This clone is a singleton in its sample. CDR3 amino acids: CASSLPLTGESGNTIYF. CDR3 sequence (DNA): TGTGCCAGCAGCTTACCCCTAACAGGGGAGTCTGGAAACACCATATATTTT. V and J are TRBV7-9 and TRBJ1-3, with 7 bases that match TRBD1. The CDR3 sequence is 17 residues long. The germline V gene has CDR1 SEHNR and CDR2 FQNEAQ (reference sequence). With V trimmed by 2 bases and J by 1 base, 8 bases remained unmatched.

About this clone: Other DNA sequences in this sample translate to the same CDR3. The chain recombines TRBV7-2 with TRBJ2-3; 9 bases align to TRBD2. CDR1 and CDR2 from the germline V gene are SGHTA and FQGNSA. With V trimmed by 6 bases and J by 0 bases, 1 base remained unmatched. The CDR3 runs 14 residues. The CDR3, as DNA: TGTGCCAGCAGGGCGGGGGGGAGCACAGATACGCAGTATTTT. Amino acid sequence: CASRAGGSTDTQYF. The full variable domain, in which reference TRBV7-2 and TRBJ2-3 provide the parts outside the CDR3, is GAGVSQSPSNKVTEKGKDVELRCDPISGHTALYWYRQSLGQGLEFLIYFQGNSAPDKSGLPSDRFSAERTGGSVSTLTIQRTQQEDSAVYLCASRAGGSTDTQYFGPGTRLTVL.

The rearrangement joins TRBV4-2 to TRBJ1-1, with 7 bases lining up with TRBD1. The germline gives CDR1 LGHNA, CDR2 YNFKEQ. The CDR3 loop spans 13 amino acids. With V trimmed by 4 bases and J by 14 bases, 13 bases remained unmatched. The CDR3, as DNA: TGTGCCAGCAGCCCGAGGGACAGCCCCTCAATCTTCTTT. Residues: CASSPRDSPSIFF.